The rows below give T cell receptor beta chains drawn from one sample of a study of OX40 agonist ivuxolimab in advanced cancers. Clones were sequenced by immunoSEQ multiplex PCR, and TCRdb holds only the in-frame ones, with some missing. The sample shows around 20,000 clones, 75% to 90% of them seen only once. The source material was CD4+ or CD8+ T cells sorted from blood, sampled in a trial of the OX40 agonist ivuxolimab. These receptors all stem from an adult with an advanced solid tumor such as melanoma, head and neck, liver or kidney cancer. Both conserved end residues are part of each CDR3. Each record gives: D gene, V gene, clone size, J gene, CDR3 protein, CDR3 DNA. A D gene is named only where the DNA matches it firmly. Clone sizes are given selectively: once, few, many, or a class where the clone is expanded.

d_gene: -; v_gene: TRBV11-2; abundance: -; j_gene: TRBJ1-2; CDR3aa: CASSSYYGYTF; CDR3nt: TGTGCCAGCAGCTCTTACTATGGCTACACCTTC
d_gene: TRBD1; v_gene: TRBV15; abundance: -; j_gene: TRBJ2-7; CDR3aa: CATSGGTGGPSYEQYF; CDR3nt: TGTGCCACCAGCGGAGGGACAGGGGGCCCCTCCTACGAGCAGTACTTC
d_gene: -; v_gene: TRBV2; abundance: few; j_gene: TRBJ1-4; CDR3aa: CASSEEDWGYLFF; CDR3nt: TGTGCCAGCAGTGAAGAGGATTGGGGATATCTGTTTTTT
d_gene: -; v_gene: TRBV5-6; abundance: -; j_gene: TRBJ1-4; CDR3aa: CASSPGAGSGNEKLFF; CDR3nt: TGTGCCAGCAGCCCGGGGGCGGGTAGTGGTAATGAAAAACTGTTTTTT
d_gene: -; v_gene: TRBV28; abundance: -; j_gene: TRBJ1-5; CDR3aa: CASSFVSRGQPQHF; CDR3nt: TGTGCCAGCAGTTTCGTTTCCCGCGGTCAGCCCCAGCATTTT
d_gene: -; v_gene: TRBV7-6; abundance: -; j_gene: TRBJ2-5; CDR3aa: CASSLGGGSQETQYF; CDR3nt: TGTGCCAGCAGCTTAGGCGGAGGCAGCCAAGAGACCCAGTACTTC
d_gene: -; v_gene: TRBV28; abundance: -; j_gene: TRBJ1-2; CDR3aa: CASSLAQWDTNYGYTF; CDR3nt: TGTGCCAGCAGTTTAGCCCAATGGGACACAAACTATGGCTACACCTTC
d_gene: TRBD2; v_gene: TRBV13; abundance: -; j_gene: TRBJ2-5; CDR3aa: CASSLDLTRLAGGETQYF; CDR3nt: TGTGCCAGCAGCTTAGATCTCACCAGACTAGCGGGAGGGGAGACCCAGTACTTC
d_gene: TRBD2; v_gene: TRBV29-1; abundance: -; j_gene: TRBJ2-1; CDR3aa: CSVRGLAGASGRSSYNEQFF; CDR3nt: TGCAGCGTGAGGGGACTAGCGGGAGCTAGCGGGCGGAGCTCCTACAATGAGCAGTTCTTC
d_gene: TRBD2; v_gene: TRBV4-1; abundance: -; j_gene: TRBJ2-3; CDR3aa: CASSRPSGTSGSVTQYF; CDR3nt: TGCGCCAGCAGCCGCCCCTCCGGGACTAGCGGGAGTGTTACGCAGTATTTT
d_gene: -; v_gene: TRBV1; abundance: -; j_gene: TRBJ2-3; CDR3aa: CTSSRTGTSGRAPSDTQYF; CDR3nt: TGCACCAGCAGCAGGACAGGGACTAGCGGGAGGGCCCCGTCAGATACGCAGTATTTT
d_gene: -; v_gene: TRBV4-1; abundance: -; j_gene: TRBJ2-1; CDR3aa: CASSHPRDKSYNEQFF; CDR3nt: TGCGCCAGCAGCCACCCCCGGGACAAGAGCTACAATGAGCAGTTCTTC
d_gene: -; v_gene: TRBV2; abundance: -; j_gene: TRBJ2-7; CDR3aa: CASSGTFYEQYF; CDR3nt: TGTGCCAGTTCGGGCACATTCTACGAGCAGTACTTC
d_gene: -; v_gene: TRBV7-9; abundance: -; j_gene: TRBJ1-4; CDR3aa: CASSRGWGAGEKLFF; CDR3nt: TGTGCCAGCAGCAGGGGCTGGGGGGCCGGCGAAAAACTGTTTTTT
d_gene: TRBD1; v_gene: TRBV27; abundance: -; j_gene: TRBJ2-2; CDR3aa: CASSLMRQGTGELFF; CDR3nt: TGTGCCAGCAGTTTGATGCGACAGGGGACCGGGGAGCTGTTTTTT
d_gene: -; v_gene: TRBV5-5; abundance: -; j_gene: TRBJ1-5; CDR3aa: CASSSWDGNQPQHF; CDR3nt: TGTGCCAGCAGCTCCTGGGACGGTAATCAGCCCCAGCATTTT
d_gene: -; v_gene: TRBV9; abundance: -; j_gene: TRBJ2-3; CDR3aa: CASSVDPGWSTDTQYF; CDR3nt: TGTGCCAGCAGCGTAGATCCAGGGTGGAGCACAGATACGCAGTATTTT
d_gene: -; v_gene: TRBV11-3; abundance: -; j_gene: TRBJ2-7; CDR3aa: CASSSSDSYEQYF; CDR3nt: TGTGCCAGCAGCTCCTCAGATTCCTACGAGCAGTACTTC
d_gene: -; v_gene: TRBV9; abundance: -; j_gene: TRBJ1-5; CDR3aa: CASSRGSNQPQHF; CDR3nt: TGTGCCAGCTCCAGGGGTAGCAATCAGCCCCAGCATTTT
d_gene: -; v_gene: TRBV4-3; abundance: -; j_gene: TRBJ2-2; CDR3aa: CASSQDQVGGRNTGELFF; CDR3nt: TGCGCCAGCAGCCAAGACCAGGTTGGGGGTAGAAACACCGGGGAGCTGTTTTTT
d_gene: TRBD1; v_gene: TRBV9; abundance: -; j_gene: TRBJ2-7; CDR3aa: CASSVQDRDEQYF; CDR3nt: TGTGCCAGCAGCGTACAAGACAGGGACGAGCAGTACTTC
d_gene: TRBD2; v_gene: TRBV4-1; abundance: once; j_gene: TRBJ2-7; CDR3aa: CASSQAVLAGEGPEQYF; CDR3nt: TGCGCCAGCAGCCAAGCGGTGTTAGCGGGAGAAGGTCCCGAGCAGTACTTC
d_gene: -; v_gene: TRBV4-1; abundance: -; j_gene: TRBJ2-5; CDR3aa: CASSQEPRDQETQYF; CDR3nt: TGCGCCAGCAGCCAAGAGCCGAGGGACCAAGAGACCCAGTACTTC
d_gene: TRBD1; v_gene: TRBV9; abundance: -; j_gene: TRBJ2-6; CDR3aa: CASSPTGGAGANVLTF; CDR3nt: TGTGCCAGCAGCCCTACAGGGGGCGCCGGGGCCAACGTCCTGACTTTC
d_gene: TRBD1; v_gene: TRBV15; abundance: -; j_gene: TRBJ1-2; CDR3aa: CATSEEGGAGRVINYGYTF; CDR3nt: TGTGCCACCAGCGAAGAAGGGGGCGCCGGGCGCGTAATTAACTATGGCTACACCTTC
d_gene: TRBD2; v_gene: TRBV7-9; abundance: -; j_gene: TRBJ2-1; CDR3aa: CASSLPGGRLGNEQFF; CDR3nt: TGTGCCAGCAGTTTACCGGGCGGGAGGCTGGGGAATGAGCAGTTCTTC
d_gene: -; v_gene: TRBV6-5; abundance: -; j_gene: TRBJ1-2; CDR3aa: CARHYRAYGYTF; CDR3nt: TGTGCCAGACACTATCGGGCTTACGGCTACACCTTC
d_gene: -; v_gene: TRBV6-6; abundance: -; j_gene: TRBJ2-5; CDR3aa: CASSYSTTERETQYF; CDR3nt: TGTGCCAGCAGTTACTCAACAACAGAGAGAGAGACCCAGTACTTC
d_gene: -; v_gene: TRBV19; abundance: -; j_gene: TRBJ2-5; CDR3aa: CASSIRGYQETQYF; CDR3nt: TGTGCCAGTAGTATTAGAGGGTACCAAGAGACCCAGTACTTC
d_gene: TRBD1; v_gene: TRBV28; abundance: -; j_gene: TRBJ1-4; CDR3aa: CASSPGTENNEKLFF; CDR3nt: TGTGCCAGCAGCCCCGGGACAGAGAACAATGAAAAACTGTTTTTT
d_gene: -; v_gene: TRBV7-6; abundance: -; j_gene: TRBJ1-5; CDR3aa: CASSSGGNQPQHF; CDR3nt: TGTGCCAGCAGCTCGGGTGGCAATCAGCCCCAGCATTTT
d_gene: -; v_gene: TRBV6-1; abundance: -; j_gene: TRBJ1-5; CDR3aa: CASGQRGNQPQHF; CDR3nt: TGTGCCAGCGGACAACGAGGGAATCAGCCCCAGCATTTT
d_gene: -; v_gene: TRBV4-2; abundance: -; j_gene: TRBJ1-1; CDR3aa: CASSQEGFTEAFF; CDR3nt: TGTGCCAGCAGCCAAGAAGGGTTCACTGAAGCTTTCTTT
d_gene: TRBD2; v_gene: TRBV9; abundance: -; j_gene: TRBJ2-1; CDR3aa: CASSVDGVGGPYNEQFF; CDR3nt: TGTGCCAGCAGCGTAGATGGGGTGGGAGGGCCCTACAATGAGCAGTTCTTC
d_gene: -; v_gene: TRBV13; abundance: -; j_gene: TRBJ1-1; CDR3aa: CASSLQGNTEAFF; CDR3nt: TGTGCCAGCAGTTTACAGGGGAACACTGAAGCTTTCTTT
d_gene: -; v_gene: TRBV7-9; abundance: -; j_gene: TRBJ2-3; CDR3aa: CASSLDPGLSDTQYF; CDR3nt: TGTGCCAGCAGCTTAGATCCGGGACTCTCAGATACGCAGTATTTT
d_gene: -; v_gene: TRBV7-9; abundance: -; j_gene: TRBJ2-1; CDR3aa: CASSTTLHASGPYNEQFF; CDR3nt: TGTGCCAGCAGCACCACCCTCCACGCGAGCGGGCCGTACAATGAGCAGTTCTTC
d_gene: TRBD2; v_gene: TRBV7-9; abundance: -; j_gene: TRBJ2-7; CDR3aa: CASSSETSGRSSYEQYF; CDR3nt: TGTGCCAGCAGCTCAGAGACTAGCGGGAGGAGTTCCTACGAGCAGTACTTC
d_gene: -; v_gene: TRBV9; abundance: -; j_gene: TRBJ2-3; CDR3aa: CASSPSLAVLSTDTQYF; CDR3nt: TGTGCCAGCAGCCCCTCCCTTGCGGTTCTTAGCACAGATACGCAGTATTTT
d_gene: TRBD1; v_gene: TRBV30; abundance: once; j_gene: TRBJ1-1; CDR3aa: CAWSPGQGDTEAFF; CDR3nt: TGTGCCTGGAGTCCGGGACAGGGGGACACTGAAGCTTTCTTT